The clone carrying this T cell receptor beta chain was detected only a few times. Its antigen is not identified. The sample comes from a study of cytomegalovirus exposure and HLA in healthy donors. Whole-study context: T cells numbering about 179 million yielded some 100 million unique TCR beta sequences in an earlier analysis. Findings and caveats of the study: Presence/absence comparisons presumed near-even sequencing depth among donors.

The PCR used 60 Vbeta and 13 Jbeta primers. Profiling relied on immunoSEQ multiplex PCR, and the TCRdb table lists in-frame clones only, not all of them. The sample contains 80,000 to 95,000 clones, 75% to 85% of which appear only once. This TCR was recovered from a woman aged 40 to 50 in good health and CMV-seropositive. The sample consisted of PBMCs.

The CDR3 here is CAWRGGYGAQTQYF. DNA for the CDR3: TGTGCCTGGAGGGGGGGTTACGGTGCGCAGACCCAGTACTTC. The V gene is TRBV30, the J gene TRBJ2-5; tentative D call: TRBD2 (6 bases). CDR1 is GTSNPN, CDR2 SVGIG, per germline (reference sequence). CDR3 length: 14 amino acids. Trimming removed 3 bases from V and 6 bases from J, with 17 bases in between.